These 7 T cell receptor beta chains came from one sample sequenced in a study of T cell repertoires in cytomegalovirus infection. TCRdb analysed the reads with MiXCR anew, one entry per CDR3 protein. The data hold about 52,000 distinct CDR3 sequences, with over 15% observed a single time. These receptors are not linked to any known antigen. The material sequenced was CD8+ T cells from cultured PBMCs, taken from culture after CMV antigen stimulation. Receptors were obtained from a human donor in good health (CMV status not recorded). Some clones in this sample may be carry-over from other donors' samples.

In this sample, this clonotype turned up a few times. J is TRBJ1-1 and V is TRBV7-9; D is undetermined. The V end was cut by 1 base, the J end by 5 bases, with 8 bases between. Germline V CDR1 and CDR2: SEHNR, FQNEAQ (reference sequence). The CDR3 is 13 residues long. The CDR3, as DNA: TGTGCCAGCAGCTTAGTTACGGGAACTGAAGCTTTCTTT. Its translation is CASSLVTGTEAFF.

The chain uses TRBV18 and TRBJ1-1; no firm D call. Germline values: CDR1 KGHSH, CDR2 LQKENI. This CDR3 has 14 residues. V dropped 1 base and J dropped 0 bases, with 6 bases sitting between them. In nucleotides, the CDR3 is TGTGCCAGCTCACCACGGCAGATGAACACTGAAGCTTTCTTT. It translates to CASSPRQMNTEAFF.

The table lists this clonotype with a few counts. This chain connects TRBV7-9 to TRBJ2-1, with TRBD2 matching 12 bases. The germline gives CDR1 SEHNR, CDR2 FQNEAQ (reference sequence). This CDR3 contains 19 residues. V dropped 5 bases and J dropped 4; count of bases not matched to a gene: 15. In DNA form, the CDR3 reads TGTGCCAGCAGCACCAGTGGCCCGCTAGCGGGGGGGGGTTACAATGAGCAGTTCTTC. Translation gives CASSTSGPLAGGGYNEQFF.

The chain recombines TRBV6-5 with TRBJ2-2; D unclear. The CDR3 is 13 residues long. The V end was cut by 6 bases, the J end by 7 bases, with 12 bases between. CDR1 MNHEY and CDR2 SVGAGI come from the germline V gene. Here the CDR3 reads CASRMNSGGELFF. For the CDR3, the DNA is TGTGCCAGCAGAATGAATAGTGGCGGGGAGCTGTTTTTT.

The rearrangement joins TRBV7-2 to TRBJ1-1; tentative D call: TRBD1 (5 bases). Germline V lookup: CDR1 SGHTA, CDR2 FQGNSA. V gave up 5 bases and J gave up 0 bases, with 16 bases separating them. This CDR3 is 16 amino acids long. For the CDR3, the DNA is TGTGCCAGCAGCCCTCGGACAAACTCTATGAACACTGAAGCTTTCTTT. Translating gives CASSPRTNSMNTEAFF.

This clonotype has only a few counts. This sequence joins TRBV7-2 and TRBJ2-3; 12 bases match TRBD2. The V gene end was trimmed by 5 bases and the J gene end by 5 bases; junction bases not matched to a gene: 5. Germline values: CDR1 SGHTA, CDR2 FQGNSA. The CDR3 is made up of 15 amino acids. CDR3 bases: TGTGCCAGCAGCGCTAGCGGGAGGGCCGTAGATACGCAGTATTTT. It yields the protein CASSASGRAVDTQYF.

This clonotype was picked up a small number of times. The chain couples TRBV10-3 to TRBJ2-1; 11 bases are a match to TRBD2. V lost 0 bases, J lost 6 bases, and 13 bases stayed unmatched. This CDR3 has 19 amino acids. CDR1 is ENHRY, CDR2 SYGVKD, per germline. The CDR3 sequence: CAISESTLKTSGIANEQFF. The CDR3 region has the DNA TGTGCCATCAGTGAGTCCACCCTCAAGACTAGCGGGATAGCCAATGAGCAGTTCTTC.